These 14 T cell receptor beta chains were sequenced from one sample in a study of PD-1 blockade in classical Hodgkin lymphoma. The protocol was immunoSEQ multiplex PCR, while the TCRdb copy is restricted to in-frame clones and leaves out a portion. The sample holds tens of thousands of clones, 86% seen once. The sample's time point: cycle 4 day 1 (C4D1), after five to seven weeks of nivolumab. Brentuximab vedotin exposure varied, and every patient relapsed after autologous stem cell transplantation. Purification of CD4+ T cells from thawed PBMCs was performed via magnetic negative selection. The sample consisted of CD4+ T cells from blood, taken before the fourth cycle of nivolumab. These receptors were obtained from a human donor with classical Hodgkin lymphoma.

There are a few counts of this clone. The V call is TRBV7-8, the J call TRBJ2-1, with 12 bases lining up with TRBD2. The CDR3 has 16 amino acids. In germline, CDR1 is SGHVS, CDR2 FQNEAQ. V lost 5 bases and J lost 6; bases outside the gene matches: 8. CDR3 region: CASSLGLAGIRNEQFF. The DNA for the CDR3 is TGTGCCAGCAGCCTCGGACTAGCGGGAATACGCAATGAGCAGTTCTTC.

The chain joins TRBV7-8 to TRBJ1-2; TRBD1 matches at 7 bases. V was clipped by 1 base and J by 4 bases; unmatched bases: 3. The CDR3 is 14 amino acids. Germline V gene lookup returns CDR1 SGHVS and CDR2 FQNEAQ. The CDR3 sequence: CASSLGGGIYGYTF. The CDR3 nucleotides are TGTGCCAGCAGCTTAGGAGGGGGCATCTATGGCTACACCTTC.

CDR3 loop: CASSFPSESPSQETQYF. The CDR3 coding sequence is TGTGCCAGCAGTTTCCCATCCGAATCGCCATCACAAGAGACCCAGTACTTC. The chain combines TRBV28 with TRBJ2-5; D gene uncertain. Trimming removed 3 bases at V and 2 bases at J, with 19 bases between. Per germline, CDR1 MDHEN and CDR2 SYDVKM. The CDR3 sequence is 17 residues long.

The gene calls are TRBV5-6 and TRBJ2-2; unclear D gene. Germline V lookup: CDR1 SGHDT, CDR2 YYEEEE. The CDR3 is made up of 16 amino acids. Trimming removed 4 bases at V and 2 bases at J, with 15 bases between. CDR3 DNA sequence: TGTGCCAGCAGCCCCCCCGGCGGCGTTAACACCGGGGAGCTGTTTTTT. It translates to CASSPPGGVNTGELFF.

CDR3 amino acids: CASSDSSYEQYF. CDR3 nucleotide sequence: TGCGCCAGCAGTGACAGCTCCTACGAGCAGTACTTC. The gene calls are TRBV5-1 and TRBJ2-7; weak D call: TRBD1 (5 bases). Per the germline V gene, CDR1 is SGHRS and CDR2 is YFSETQ. Trimming took off 5 bases at V and 0 bases at J, with 6 bases between the two ends. There are 12 residues in the CDR3.

This clone appeared a few times. The V call is TRBV9, the J call TRBJ2-7; 7 bases fit TRBD1. This CDR3 is 14 amino acids long. V dropped 2 bases and J dropped 4; count of bases not matched to a gene: 6. The germline V gene has CDR1 SGDLS and CDR2 YYNGEE. CDR3 residues: CASSVTGVSYEQYF. As DNA, the CDR3 is TGTGCCAGCAGCGTCACAGGGGTTTCGTACGAGCAGTACTTC. Looking up the rest from reference TRBV9 and TRBJ2-7 gives the full variable domain: DSGVTQTPKHLITATGQRVTLRCSPRSGDLSVYWYQQSLDQGLQFLIQYYNGEERAKGNILERFSAQQFPDLHSELNLSSLELGDSALYFCASSVTGVSYEQYFGPGTRLTVT.

The V gene is TRBV15, the J gene TRBJ2-6, with 12 bases matching TRBD2. This CDR3 comprises 18 residues. Germline V gene lookup returns CDR1 LNHNV and CDR2 YYDKDF (reference sequence). The V gene end was trimmed by 0 bases and the J gene end by 4 bases; junction bases not matched to a gene: 4. This CDR3 reads CATSRETSGRTGANVLTF. CDR3 nucleotide sequence: TGTGCCACCAGCAGAGAAACTAGCGGGAGGACCGGGGCCAACGTCCTGACTTTC.

The chain is built from TRBV27 and TRBJ1-5; D gene unclear. CDR3 length equals 14 residues. Trimming removed 5 bases at V and 3 bases at J, with 11 bases between. CDR1 is MNHEY and CDR2 is SMNVEV in the germline V gene (reference sequence). The CDR3 DNA is TGTGCCAGCAGTCCGCCCGGCTCCAATCAGCCCCAGCATTTT. It codes for CASSPPGSNQPQHF.

CDR3 nucleotides: TGTGCCAGCAGTTACCTCGACAGCAATGAGCAGTTCTTC. The encoded protein is CASSYLDSNEQFF. The V gene is TRBV6-5, the J gene TRBJ2-1; D is perhaps TRBD1 (5 bases). Germline V gene lookup returns CDR1 MNHEY and CDR2 SVGAGI. The CDR3 covers 13 residues. Trimming cost V 2 bases and J 6 bases, with 8 bases left between them.

The rearrangement uses TRBV18 and TRBJ2-2; TRBD1 aligns across 8 bases. Germline-derived CDR1 and CDR2 are KGHSH and LQKENI. The length of the CDR3 is 15 residues. J was trimmed by 2 bases and V by 6 bases; bases with no gene match: 5. The CDR3 loop is CASSYDRGNTGELFF. In nucleotides, the CDR3 is TGTGCCAGCTCCTACGACAGGGGAAACACCGGGGAGCTGTTTTTT. Filled out from reference TRBV18 and TRBJ2-2, the complete variable domain reads NAGVMQNPRHLVRRRGQEARLRCSPMKGHSHVYWYRQLPEEGLKFMVYLQKENIIDESGMPKERFSAEFPKEGPSILRIQQVVRGDSAAYFCASSYDRGNTGELFFGEGSRLTVL.

The chain combines TRBV6-5 with TRBJ1-5; D is unresolved. Between the trimmed V and J ends, which lost 0 bases and 10 bases, there was a span of 10 bases. Germline values: CDR1 MNHEY, CDR2 SVGAGI. This CDR3 is built from 13 residues. The CDR3 protein is CASSYSNKSPQHF. CDR3 DNA sequence: TGTGCCAGCAGTTACTCGAATAAGTCTCCCCAGCATTTT.

V is TRBV28 and J is TRBJ1-5, with 10 nucleotides matching TRBD1. The V gene's germline CDR1 is MDHEN and CDR2 SYDVKM. The CDR3 has 15 residues. After removal of 5 bases from V and 7 bases from J, the junction contained 8 bases not matched to a gene. The CDR3 loop is CASSRSGTGAQPQHF. CDR3 nucleotide sequence: TGTGCCAGCAGTCGCTCTGGGACAGGGGCCCAGCCCCAGCATTTT.

J is TRBJ1-2 and V is TRBV6-5, with 8 nucleotides matching TRBD1. With V trimmed by 6 bases and J by 2 bases, 5 bases remained unmatched. The CDR3 extends over 14 amino acids. CDR1 and CDR2 from the germline V gene are MNHEY and SVGAGI. DNA for the CDR3: TGTGCCAGCAGACCCGACAGGGGCAACTATGGCTACACCTTC. Its translation: CASRPDRGNYGYTF.

V usage is TRBV21-1 and J usage is TRBJ1-1. TRBV21-1 is marked as a pseudogene. This CDR3 comprises 17 residues. The CDR3 DNA is TGTGCCAGCAGCAAAAGTGGAGGTAAGGGGAGGAACACTGAAGCTTTCTTT. This encodes CASSKSGGKGRNTEAFF.